Shown below are 13 T cell receptor beta chains from a single sample sequenced in a study of Tregs in tolerant kidney transplant recipients. Produced via immunoSEQ multiplex PCR; TCRdb's table is partial and in-frame only. The sample has just under 45,000 clones, 95% to 96% seen once. These TCRs are of unknown antigen specificity. The sample comprised Tregs from blood cultured with allogeneic cells. These receptors all stem from a human donor in good health.

The chain carries TRBV9 and TRBJ1-1; 7 positions match TRBD1. Germline V gene lookup returns CDR1 SGDLS and CDR2 YYNGEE. Trimming cost V 9 bases and J 5 bases; bases outside gene matches: 10. This CDR3 comprises 13 residues. This chain's CDR3 is CATGEGARTEAFF. CDR3 nucleotide sequence: TGTGCCACGGGAGAGGGGGCGCGGACTGAAGCTTTCTTT.

This clone was seen a single time. The rearrangement links TRBV18 to TRBJ1-4; TRBD1 matches at 7 bases. This CDR3 is built from 15 residues. Per the germline V gene, CDR1 is KGHSH and CDR2 is LQKENI. J gave up 3 bases and V 0 bases, and 1 base lay outside the gene matches. CDR3 bases: TGTGCCAGCTCACCACCGGGACAGCCTAATGAAAAACTGTTTTTT. This sequence encodes CASSPPGQPNEKLFF.

The J gene is TRBJ2-5, the V gene TRBV18; no reliable D call. Germline assignment: CDR1 KGHSH and CDR2 LQKENI. The CDR3 consists of 12 residues. The V end was cut by 3 bases, the J end by 7 bases, with 9 bases between. The CDR3 DNA reads as TGTGCCAGCTCACCGACGGGTCCGACCCAGTACTTC. Protein sequence: CASSPTGPTQYF.

The rearrangement joins TRBV27 to TRBJ2-7; possibly TRBD1 or TRBD2 for D (5 bases each). Germline lookup yields CDR1 MNHEY and CDR2 SMNVEV (reference sequence). The CDR3 is made up of 13 amino acids. The V gene lost 6 bases and the J gene lost 0 bases, with 9 bases spanning the gap. The CDR3 protein is CASRRGNSYEQYF. In DNA, the CDR3 is TGTGCCAGCAGGAGGGGTAACTCCTACGAGCAGTACTTC.

V gene TRBV4-1 combines with J gene TRBJ2-1; TRBD1 is a possible D gene (5 bases). The germline V gene encodes CDR1 MGHRA and CDR2 YSYEKL. V was cut by 4 bases and J by 9 bases, with 22 bases left in between. The CDR3 consists of 16 residues. Here the CDR3 DNA reads TGCGCCAGCAGCCTTCCCTCAGGGTTACGGAAAGTTGAGCAGTTCTTC. It codes for CASSLPSGLRKVEQFF.

V and J are TRBV19 and TRBJ1-1, with D possibly being TRBD1 (5 bases). Germline V CDR1 and CDR2: LNHDA, SQIVND (reference sequence). Trimming removed 4 bases from V and 1 base from J, with 10 bases in between. The CDR3 is 14 residues long. CDR3 sequence reads: CASSTRASNTEAFF. CDR3 bases: TGTGCCAGTAGTACCAGGGCGTCGAACACTGAAGCTTTCTTT.

V and J are TRBV10-3 and TRBJ1-2, with TRBD1 identical over 10 bases. The CDR3 contains 15 residues. V gave up 4 bases and J gave up 3 bases; unmatched junction bases: 5. Germline V gene lookup returns CDR1 ENHRY and CDR2 SYGVKD. CDR3 region: CAISGGTGVDYGYTF. Here the CDR3 DNA reads TGTGCCATCAGTGGCGGGACAGGGGTTGACTATGGCTACACCTTC.

The chain is built from TRBV18 and TRBJ1-5; the match to TRBD1 covers 9 bases. V dropped 1 base and J dropped 7; count of bases not matched to a gene: 5. The CDR3 consists of 15 residues. The V gene's germline CDR1 is KGHSH and CDR2 LQKENI. For the CDR3, the DNA is TGTGCCAGCTCACCACGGACAGGGGCAGGCCAGCCCCAGCATTTT. Amino acid sequence: CASSPRTGAGQPQHF.

The CDR3 sequence: CASSPYRDRSYEQYF. DNA of the CDR3: TGTGCCAGCAGCCCCTACCGGGACAGGTCCTACGAGCAGTACTTC. This rearrangement joins TRBV13 to TRBJ2-7, with 8 bases aligning to TRBD1. With 5 bases clipped from V and 1 base from J, the junction kept 7 bases outside the gene matches. CDR1 and CDR2 (germline): PRHDT, FYEKMQ (reference sequence). There are 15 residues in the CDR3.

This clone has just one count. V gene TRBV18 combines with J gene TRBJ2-6; D is unclear. Germline V lookup: CDR1 KGHSH, CDR2 LQKENI. This CDR3 is built from 13 residues. V shed 2 bases and J shed 4 bases, with 3 bases lying between them. For the CDR3, the DNA is TGTGCCAGCTCACCAACCGGGGCCAACGTCCTGACTTTC. Translated: CASSPTGANVLTF. Filled out from reference TRBV18 and TRBJ2-6, the complete variable domain reads NAGVMQNPRHLVRRRGQEARLRCSPMKGHSHVYWYRQLPEEGLKFMVYLQKENIIDESGMPKERFSAEFPKEGPSILRIQQVVRGDSAAYFCASSPTGANVLTFGAGSRLTVL.

This rearrangement joins TRBV7-9 to TRBJ1-2; D possibly corresponds to TRBD1 (5 bases). CDR1 SEHNR and CDR2 FQNEAQ come from the germline V gene (reference sequence). Trimming stripped 4 bases from V and 8 bases from J, with 17 bases between. The CDR3 runs to 14 residues. CDR3 in amino acids: CASSSSGGGGGYTF. CDR3 DNA sequence: TGTGCCAGCAGCTCTAGCGGGGGAGGAGGAGGCTACACCTTC.

This clone showed up just a few times. The V gene is TRBV18, the J gene TRBJ1-2, with 7 bases lining up with TRBD1. After removal of 3 bases from V and 4 bases from J, the junction contained 5 bases not matched to a gene. The germline V gene encodes CDR1 KGHSH and CDR2 LQKENI. CDR3 length equals 14 residues. The CDR3 region is CASSPAGGSYGYTF. CDR3 coding DNA: TGTGCCAGCTCACCGGCAGGGGGAAGCTATGGCTACACCTTC.

This chain links TRBV18 with TRBJ2-7; D not certain. Germline-derived CDR1 and CDR2 are KGHSH and LQKENI. The CDR3 loop spans 13 amino acids. V dropped 3 bases and J dropped 5 bases, with 11 bases sitting between them. This CDR3 is CASSPNGRDEQYF. CDR3 in DNA: TGTGCCAGCTCACCTAACGGACGGGACGAGCAGTACTTC. Drawing the rest from reference TRBV18 and TRBJ2-7, the complete variable domain is NAGVMQNPRHLVRRRGQEARLRCSPMKGHSHVYWYRQLPEEGLKFMVYLQKENIIDESGMPKERFSAEFPKEGPSILRIQQVVRGDSAAYFCASSPNGRDEQYFGPGTRLTVT.